This TCR beta chain was profiled in a study of shared clonotypes between healthy human individuals. Across the whole study: Researchers assigned three CD4 naive, three CD4 memory, two CD8 naive and one CD8 memory plate to each donor. Study-level results: Clonotype sharing among donors, it was expected, would be affected by sequencing depth.

About this clone: The antigen is unknown.

A split of CD4+ cells into CD45RA+ naive and CD45RA-negative memory subsets was performed. Assay used: immunoSEQ multiplex PCR; TCRdb lists only in-frame clones, some missing. The data hold 700,000 or so clones, with 55% to 75% observed a single time. The sequenced sample consisted of memory CD4+ T cells sorted from blood. Subset described: CD45RA-negative fraction. This sequence originates from a woman under 40 in good health.

This chain's CDR3 is CASSPDWDEQYF. The CDR3 DNA follows: TGTGCCAGCAGCCCCGATTGGGACGAGCAGTACTTC. The chain joins TRBV11-2 to TRBJ2-7, with D hard to call. Germline loops: CDR1 SGHAT, CDR2 FQNNGV. The CDR3 has 12 residues. V was trimmed by 5 bases and J by 5 bases, leaving 10 bases between them.